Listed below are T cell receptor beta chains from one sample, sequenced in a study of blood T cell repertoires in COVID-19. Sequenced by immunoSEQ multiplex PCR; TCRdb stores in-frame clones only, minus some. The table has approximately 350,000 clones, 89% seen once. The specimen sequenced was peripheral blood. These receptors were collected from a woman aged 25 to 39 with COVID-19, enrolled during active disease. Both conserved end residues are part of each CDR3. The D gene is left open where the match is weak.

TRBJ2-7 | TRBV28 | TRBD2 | CASRSSGGKNYEQYF | TGTGCCAGCAGGTCCAGCGGGGGGAAGAACTACGAGCAGTACTTC
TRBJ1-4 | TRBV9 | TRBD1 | CASSFRGQGSEKLFF | TGTGCCAGCAGCTTTAGAGGACAGGGTAGTGAAAAACTGTTTTTT
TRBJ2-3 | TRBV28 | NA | CASSLLASTDTQYF | TGTGCCAGCAGTTTATTGGCTAGCACAGATACGCAGTATTTT
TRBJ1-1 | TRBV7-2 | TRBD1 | CASSFSGTDKAFF | TGTGCCAGCAGCTTTAGCGGGACAGATAAAGCTTTCTTT
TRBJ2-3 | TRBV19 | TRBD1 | CASLPGTGVTDTQYF | TGTGCCAGCCTACCGGGGACAGGGGTCACAGATACGCAGTATTTT
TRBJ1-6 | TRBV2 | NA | CASETDLYNSPLHF | TGTGCCAGCGAGACAGACCTCTATAATTCACCCCTCCACTTT
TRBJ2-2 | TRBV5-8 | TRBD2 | CASSSPGTSRATGELFF | TGTGCCAGCAGCTCCCCGGGGACTAGCCGCGCCACCGGGGAGCTGTTTTTT
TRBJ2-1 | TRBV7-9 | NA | CASSLRGEQFF | TGTGCCAGCAGCCTTAGGGGTGAGCAGTTCTTC
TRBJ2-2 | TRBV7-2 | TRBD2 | CASSWTSGRVQAGELFF | TGTGCCAGCAGCTGGACTAGCGGGAGGGTTCAGGCCGGGGAGCTGTTTTTT
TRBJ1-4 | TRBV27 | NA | CASSFGGANEKLFF | TGTGCCAGCAGTTTTGGGGGCGCGAATGAAAAACTGTTTTTT
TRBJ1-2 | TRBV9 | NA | CASSVATGLANYGYTF | TGTGCCAGCAGCGTAGCTACCGGGTTAGCTAACTATGGCTACACCTTC
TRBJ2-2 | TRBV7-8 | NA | CASRTTGIGELFF | TGTGCCAGCAGAACGACAGGCATCGGGGAGCTGTTTTTT
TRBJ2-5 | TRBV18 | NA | CASSRAGQETQYF | TGTGCCAGCTCACGAGCGGGTCAAGAGACCCAGTACTTC
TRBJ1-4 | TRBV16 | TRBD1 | CASSQNRGDNGKLFF | TGTGCCAGCAGCCAAAACAGGGGAGACAACGGAAAACTGTTTTTT
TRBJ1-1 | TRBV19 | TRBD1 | CASRSGQENTEAFF | TGTGCCAGTAGAAGCGGACAGGAAAACACTGAAGCTTTCTTT
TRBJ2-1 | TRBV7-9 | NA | CASSSEPRHEQFF | TGTGCCAGCAGCTCGGAGCCTAGACATGAGCAGTTCTTC